The subject of this entry is one TCR beta chain. The antigen remains undetermined. Repertoires were generated with immunoSEQ multiplex PCR, while TCRdb's copy carries only in-frame clones and drops some. The sample lists about 230,000 clones; 65% were seen once. These data originate in a study of shared clonotypes between healthy human individuals. CD45RA+ naive and CD45RA-negative memory subsets were separated from CD4+ cells. Findings and limits, study-wide: Naive subsets usually exceeded memory subsets in estimated richness. A few donors had around 5% of their naive CD4 clonotypes in common. Clonotypes which were not shared had lower generation probabilities than clonotypes that all four donors shared.

The CDR3 length is 11 residues. Trimming removed 6 bases at V and 7 bases at J, with 7 bases between. In germline, CDR1 is MNHNS, CDR2 SASEGT. The source of this sequence is a man between 25 and 39 years old in good health. Sequences were obtained from memory CD4+ T cells sorted from blood. Sample subset: CD45RA-negative fraction. The chain employs TRBV6-1 and TRBJ2-1; D is ambiguous. The chain's CDR3 is CASSHSNEQFF. The CDR3 DNA reads TGTGCCAGCAGCCATAGTAATGAGCAGTTCTTC.